The clone carrying this T cell receptor (beta chain) came up a few times. CDR1 MGHRA and CDR2 YSYEKL come from the germline V gene. V was trimmed by 4 bases and J by 0 bases, leaving 15 bases between them. The CDR3 totals 17 residues. The data stem from a study of blood T cell repertoires in COVID-19. About the study: Whether acute or convalescent, the COVID-19 samples came from the United States, Italy and Spain.

Produced via immunoSEQ multiplex PCR; TCRdb's table is partial and in-frame only. The table has about 110,000 clones, roughly 88% seen once; the top ten hold less than 2.5%. The chain combines TRBV4-1 with TRBJ1-4; D unresolved. The clonotype originates from a human donor in a cohort sampled during active COVID-19. The sequenced sample was peripheral blood. The CDR3 protein is CASSPESGRATNEKLFF. DNA of the CDR3: TGCGCCAGCAGCCCAGAGTCCGGTCGGGCAACTAATGAAAAACTGTTTTTT.